A selection of T cell receptor beta chains follows, all from one sample in a study of human T cells and chemical hapten exposure. Each CDR3 protein gets one entry after TCRdb re-called the RACE reads with MiXCR. This table holds about 190,000 distinct CDR3 sequences, roughly a quarter found once. The starting material was whole blood, obtained in connection with sensitization to the hapten diphenylcyclopropenone (DPC). The receptors here all came from a woman aged 40-49 years with alopecia areata. Some clones in this sample may be carry-over from other donors' samples. CDR3s include the opening cysteine and the closing phenylalanine or tryptophan. The D gene is left open where the match is weak. Size is stated for part of the rows, as once, few or many counts, or as a class when the clone is expanded.

d_call	j_call	v_call	clone_size	cdr3_aa	cdr3_nt
.	TRBJ2-5	TRBV5-5	.	CASSLMAQETQYF	TGTGCCAGCAGCTTGATGGCACAGGAGACCCAGTACTTC
.	TRBJ2-1	TRBV9	.	CASSVGQGGYNEQFF	TGTGCCAGCAGCGTAGGTCAGGGGGGTTACAATGAGCAGTTCTTC
TRBD2	TRBJ2-4	TRBV6-6	few	CASSYRRLANIQYF	TGTGCCAGCAGTTACCGAAGACTAGCAAACATTCAGTACTTC
TRBD1	TRBJ2-4	TRBV29-1	.	CSATGAAKNIQYF	TGCAGCGCTACAGGGGCAGCCAAAAACATTCAGTACTTC
.	TRBJ2-4	TRBV12-3/TRBV12-4	.	CASSWGSESKNIQYF	TGTGCCAGCAGCTGGGGCAGTGAGTCCAAAAACATTCAGTACTTC
.	TRBJ2-3	TRBV20-1	few	CSARDFVADTQYF	TGCAGTGCTAGAGATTTTGTTGCAGATACGCAGTATTTT
.	TRBJ2-7	TRBV6-5	.	CASSPPTVRGRCDEQYF	TGTGCCAGCAGTCCGCCCACTGTTCGGGGGCGATGTGACGAGCAGTACTTC
.	TRBJ1-1	TRBV29-1	few	CFVRGGGEAFF	TGCTTCGTGAGGGGCGGTGGTGAAGCTTTCTTT
.	TRBJ1-2	TRBV6-6	.	CASGGIVNGYTF	TGTGCCAGCGGGGGAATCGTTAACGGCTACACCTTC
TRBD1	TRBJ2-1	TRBV6-1	few	CASRRRDRGGNEQFF	TGTGCCAGCAGGAGGCGGGACAGGGGAGGGAATGAGCAGTTCTTC
TRBD2	TRBJ2-1	TRBV7-3	few	CASSPKRTSNEQFF	TGTGCCAGCAGCCCAAAAAGGACTAGCAATGAGCAGTTCTTC
.	TRBJ1-5	TRBV20-1	.	CSARDGRGGGGQPQHF	TGCAGTGCTAGGGACGGACGGGGTGGGGGAGGTCAGCCCCAGCATTTT
.	TRBJ2-1	TRBV20-1	.	CSAGRPRGGNEQFF	TGCAGTGCAGGGCGGCCAAGGGGTGGGAATGAGCAGTTCTTC